This T cell receptor (beta chain) was observed in a study of blood T cell repertoires in COVID-19 (dated by TCRdb to 2020 to 2021). With respect to the entire study: Collaborator samples came from the United States, Italy and Spain and covered acute and convalescent phases of COVID-19. The prospective study material was composed of cDNA or gDNA derived from T cells, B-cell-depleted T cells, or PBMCs. Deeply sampled blood TCRbeta repertoires from subjects exposed to, actively infected with, or recovered from COVID-19 were included in the dataset. The repertoires were released in a freely available public database meant as a resource for research on the immune response to SARS-CoV-2. The samples were drawn from the first 160 participants of the ongoing ImmuneRACE study and from more than 1,000 subjects provided by 6 global collaborators. Sample metadata almost always included a de-identified subject ID, COVID-19 status, age in years and sex. Where HLA class I and class II types were available, the types were taken from metadata supplied by the sample provider, not from assay-based typing. Points the paper makes about the study in general: The amount of clinical and demographic metadata varied by source and participant and was provided uncurated.

The V end loses 1 base and the J end loses 1 base, and a stretch of 13 bases separates them. CDR1 and CDR2 are read off the germline V gene (reference sequence) as SEHNR and FQNEAQ. The CDR3 goes from the cysteine to the phenylalanine over 16 residues. Only the CDR3 region is kept as DNA, spanning 48 bases read in frame from base 1. Whole blood was collected in K2EDTA tubes by collaborating institutions according to the institutions' own protocols. For TCRbeta analysis, collaborator samples were shipped as frozen whole blood, as isolated PBMCs, or as DNA extracted from either sample type. The immunoSEQ Assay, a bias-controlled multiplex PCR, was used to amplify TCRbeta CDR3 regions from genomic DNA. As for the original processing: The number of nucleated cells in each sample was estimated from the amplification of reference gene primers within the assay. To quantify the absolute abundance of each unique TCRbeta CDR3 rearrangement, sequence reads were collapsed and filtered. Productive Simpson clonality was computed per sample as the square root of Simpson's diversity index over productive rearrangements. As stored in TCRdb, this immuneACCESS dataset retains in-frame rearrangements with V and J assigned. A fraction of the clones does not appear; measured against another copy, unresolved V genes explain less than half of the discrepancy, and the remainder lacks a known reason. V, J and clone size derive from that table, while D and trimming were established from the DNA sequence. This sample is represented by around 68,000 clones; 82% of them were singletons. The ten largest clonotypes hold about 16% of the sample.

Notes on this clone: There is no known antigen for this receptor. No much larger clone exists at a distance of one base, and base qualities are not known.

This TCR came from an elderly man with active COVID-19. Sequenced sample: peripheral blood. The rearrangement joined TRBV7-9 to TRBJ1-1; no D gene call is confident. CDR3 sequence: CASSLVSWAKNTEAFF. The DNA sequence is given as TGTGCCAGCAGCTTAGTATCTTGGGCTAAGAACACTGAAGCTTTCTTT.